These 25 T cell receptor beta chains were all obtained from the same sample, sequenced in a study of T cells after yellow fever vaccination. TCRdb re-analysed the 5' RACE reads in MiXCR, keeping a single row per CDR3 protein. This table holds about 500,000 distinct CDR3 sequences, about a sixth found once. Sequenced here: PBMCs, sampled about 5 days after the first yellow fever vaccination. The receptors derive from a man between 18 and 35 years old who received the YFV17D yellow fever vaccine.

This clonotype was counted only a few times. CDR3 DNA: TGTGCCAGCAGTAGAGGACAGTCCTATGGCTACACCTTC. Amino acid sequence: CASSRGQSYGYTF. J is TRBJ1-2 and V is TRBV6-5; D might be TRBD1 (6 bases). Germline-derived CDR1 and CDR2 are MNHEY and SVGAGI. V lost 5 bases and J lost 4, with 11 bases in between. This CDR3 region has 13 residues.

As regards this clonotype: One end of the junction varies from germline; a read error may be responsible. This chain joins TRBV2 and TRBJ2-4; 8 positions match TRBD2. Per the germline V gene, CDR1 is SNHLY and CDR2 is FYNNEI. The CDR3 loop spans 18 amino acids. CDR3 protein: CARSFADGGGITKNIQYF. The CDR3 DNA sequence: TGTGCCCGCAGTTTCGCCGACGGCGGGGGGATAACCAAAAACATTCAGTACTTC.

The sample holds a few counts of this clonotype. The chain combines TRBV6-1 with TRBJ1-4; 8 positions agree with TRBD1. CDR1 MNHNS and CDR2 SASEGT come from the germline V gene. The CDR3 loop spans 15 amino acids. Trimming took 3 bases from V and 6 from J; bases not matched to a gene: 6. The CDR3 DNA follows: TGTGCCAGCAGTGATTCAGGGGGCATTGATGAAAAACTGTTTTTT. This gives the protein CASSDSGGIDEKLFF.

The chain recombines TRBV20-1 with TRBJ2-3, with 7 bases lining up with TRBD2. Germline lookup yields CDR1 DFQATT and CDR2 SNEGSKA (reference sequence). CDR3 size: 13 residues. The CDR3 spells CRSQRGPWDTQYF. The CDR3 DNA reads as TGCAGAAGCCAGCGGGGCCCTTGGGATACGCAGTATTTT.

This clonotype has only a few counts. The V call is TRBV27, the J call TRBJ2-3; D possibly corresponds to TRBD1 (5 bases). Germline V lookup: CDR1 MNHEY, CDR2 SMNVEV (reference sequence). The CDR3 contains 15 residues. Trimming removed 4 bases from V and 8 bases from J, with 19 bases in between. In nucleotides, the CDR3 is TGTGCCAGCAGTTCCCCACAGACAGCACAGGTTACGCAGTATTTT. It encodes CASSSPQTAQVTQYF.

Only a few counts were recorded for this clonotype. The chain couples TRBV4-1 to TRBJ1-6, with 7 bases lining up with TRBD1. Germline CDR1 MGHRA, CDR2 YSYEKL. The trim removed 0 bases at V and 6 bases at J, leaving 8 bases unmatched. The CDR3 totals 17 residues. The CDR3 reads CASSQEWDSRFNSPLHF. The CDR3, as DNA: TGCGCCAGCAGCCAAGAATGGGACAGCAGATTTAATTCACCCCTCCACTTT.

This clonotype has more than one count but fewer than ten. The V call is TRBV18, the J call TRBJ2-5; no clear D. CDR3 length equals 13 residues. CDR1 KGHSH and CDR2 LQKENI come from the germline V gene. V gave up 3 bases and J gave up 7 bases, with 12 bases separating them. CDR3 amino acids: CASSPVSWGTQYF. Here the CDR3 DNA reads TGTGCCAGCTCACCCGTCTCCTGGGGGACCCAGTACTTC.

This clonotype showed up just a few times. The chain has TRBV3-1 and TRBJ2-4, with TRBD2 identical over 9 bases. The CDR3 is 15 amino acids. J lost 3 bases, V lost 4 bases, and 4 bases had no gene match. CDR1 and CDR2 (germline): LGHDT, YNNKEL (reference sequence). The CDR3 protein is CASSLTSGRKNIQYF. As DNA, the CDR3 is TGTGCCAGCAGCCTGACTAGCGGCCGCAAAAACATTCAGTACTTC.

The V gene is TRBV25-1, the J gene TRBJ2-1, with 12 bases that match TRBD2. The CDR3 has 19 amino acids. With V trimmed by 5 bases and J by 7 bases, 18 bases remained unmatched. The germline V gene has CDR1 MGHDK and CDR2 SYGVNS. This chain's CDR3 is CASSPRGPGGLAGGNEQFF. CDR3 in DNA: TGTGCCAGCAGTCCCCGGGGGCCAGGGGGGCTAGCGGGAGGGAATGAGCAGTTCTTC. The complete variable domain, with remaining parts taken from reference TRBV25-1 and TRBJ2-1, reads EADIYQTPRYLVIGTGKKITLECSQTMGHDKMYWYQQDPGMELHLIHYSYGVNSTEKGDLSSESTVSRIRTEHFPLTLESARPSHTSQYLCASSPRGPGGLAGGNEQFFGPGTRLTVL.

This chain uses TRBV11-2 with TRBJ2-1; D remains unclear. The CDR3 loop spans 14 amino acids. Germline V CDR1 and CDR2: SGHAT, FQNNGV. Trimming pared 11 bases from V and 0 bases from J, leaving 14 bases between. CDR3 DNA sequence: TGTGCCTGCGGCGGCCAGAGCTCCTACAATGAGCAGTTCTTC. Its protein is CACGGQSSYNEQFF.

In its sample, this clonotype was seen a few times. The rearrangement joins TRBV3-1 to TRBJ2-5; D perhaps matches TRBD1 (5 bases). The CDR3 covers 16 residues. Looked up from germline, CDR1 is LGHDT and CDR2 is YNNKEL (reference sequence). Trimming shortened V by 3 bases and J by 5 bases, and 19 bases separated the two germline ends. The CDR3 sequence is CASSHLHATGWETQYF. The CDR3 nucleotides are TGTGCCAGCAGCCACCTCCATGCAACAGGATGGGAGACCCAGTACTTC.

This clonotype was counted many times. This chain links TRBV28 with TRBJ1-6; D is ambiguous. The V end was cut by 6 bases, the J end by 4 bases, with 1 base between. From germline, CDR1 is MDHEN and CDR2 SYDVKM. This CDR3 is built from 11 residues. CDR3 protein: CASRYNSPLHF. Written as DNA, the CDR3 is TGTGCCAGCAGATATAATTCACCCCTCCACTTT.

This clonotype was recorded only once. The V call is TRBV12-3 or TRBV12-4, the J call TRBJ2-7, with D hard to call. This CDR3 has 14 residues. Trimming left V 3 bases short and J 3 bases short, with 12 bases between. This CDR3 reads CASSLSQSFYEQYF. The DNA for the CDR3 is TGTGCCAGCAGTTTGAGTCAGTCCTTCTACGAGCAGTACTTC.

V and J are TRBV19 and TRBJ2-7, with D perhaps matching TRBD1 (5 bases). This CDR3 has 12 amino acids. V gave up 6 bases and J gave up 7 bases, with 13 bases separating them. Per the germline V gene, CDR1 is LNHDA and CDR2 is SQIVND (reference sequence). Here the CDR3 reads CASRDTLGEQYV. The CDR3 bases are TGTGCCAGTAGGGACACCTTGGGTGAGCAGTACGTC.

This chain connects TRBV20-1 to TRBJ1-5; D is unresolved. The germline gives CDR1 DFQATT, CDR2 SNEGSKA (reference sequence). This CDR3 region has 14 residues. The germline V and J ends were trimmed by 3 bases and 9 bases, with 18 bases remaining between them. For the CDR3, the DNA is TGCAGTGCTAGCTCTTATCGGGCTGGTCGGCCCCAGCATTTT. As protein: CSASSYRAGRPQHF.

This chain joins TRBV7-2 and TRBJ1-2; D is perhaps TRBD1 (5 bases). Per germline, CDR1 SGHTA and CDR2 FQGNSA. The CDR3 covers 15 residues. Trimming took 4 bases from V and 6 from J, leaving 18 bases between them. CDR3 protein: CASSSWKQVTDGYTF. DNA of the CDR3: TGTGCCAGCAGCTCCTGGAAACAGGTTACCGATGGCTACACCTTC.

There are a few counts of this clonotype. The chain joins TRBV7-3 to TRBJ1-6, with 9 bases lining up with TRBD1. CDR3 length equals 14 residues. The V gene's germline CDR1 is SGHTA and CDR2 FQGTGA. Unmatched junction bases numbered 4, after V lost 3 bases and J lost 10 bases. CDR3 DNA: TGTGCCAGCAGCTTCAACAGGGGGCACTCACCCCTCCACTTT. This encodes CASSFNRGHSPLHF.

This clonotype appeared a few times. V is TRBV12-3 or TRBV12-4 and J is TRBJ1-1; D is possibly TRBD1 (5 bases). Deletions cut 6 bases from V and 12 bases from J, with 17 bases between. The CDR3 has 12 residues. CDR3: CASSMGRGSTFF. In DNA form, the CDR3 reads TGTGCCAGCAGCATGGGACGGGGATCAACTTTCTTT.

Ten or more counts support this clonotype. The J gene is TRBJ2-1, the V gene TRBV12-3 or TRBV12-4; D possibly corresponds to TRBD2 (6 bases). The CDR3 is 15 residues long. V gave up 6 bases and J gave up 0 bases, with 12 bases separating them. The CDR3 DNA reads TGTGCCAGCAGGCCCCGGGGGAGCTCCTACAATGAGCAGTTCTTC. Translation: CASRPRGSSYNEQFF.

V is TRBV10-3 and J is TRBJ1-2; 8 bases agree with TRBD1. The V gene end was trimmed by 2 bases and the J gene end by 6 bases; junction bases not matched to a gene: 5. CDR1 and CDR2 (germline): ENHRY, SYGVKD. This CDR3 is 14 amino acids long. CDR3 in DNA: TGTGCCATCAGTGAGCCGGGACAGGTCAATGGCTACACCTTC. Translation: CAISEPGQVNGYTF.

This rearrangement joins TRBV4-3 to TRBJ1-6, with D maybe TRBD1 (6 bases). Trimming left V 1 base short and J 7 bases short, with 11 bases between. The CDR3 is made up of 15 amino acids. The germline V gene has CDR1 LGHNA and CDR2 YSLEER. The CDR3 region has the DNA TGCGCCAGCAGCCAAGTGCGTAGGGGGAATTCACCCCTCCACTTT. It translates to CASSQVRRGNSPLHF.

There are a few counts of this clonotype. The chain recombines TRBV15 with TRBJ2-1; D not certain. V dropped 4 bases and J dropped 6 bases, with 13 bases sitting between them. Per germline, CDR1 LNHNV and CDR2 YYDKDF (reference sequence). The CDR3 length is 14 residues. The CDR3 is CATSNTARLNEQFF. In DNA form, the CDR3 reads TGTGCCACCAGCAATACGGCCAGACTCAATGAGCAGTTCTTC. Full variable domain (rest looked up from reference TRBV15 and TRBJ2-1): DAMVIQNPRYQVTQFGKPVTLSCSQTLNHNVMYWYQQKSSQAPKLLFHYYDKDFNNEADTPDNFQSRRPNTSFCFLDIRSPGLGDTAMYLCATSNTARLNEQFFGPGTRLTVL.

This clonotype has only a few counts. The CDR3 DNA sequence: TGTGCCAGCAGCCCCGGACAGGGCCTCAGGGATGAGCAGTTCTTC. It translates to CASSPGQGLRDEQFF. J is TRBJ2-1 and V is TRBV7-3; the match to TRBD1 covers 8 bases. The CDR3 runs 15 residues. In germline, CDR1 is SGHTA, CDR2 FQGTGA. V lost 5 bases, J lost 8 bases, and 11 bases stayed unmatched. Complete variable domain (other parts from reference TRBV7-3 and TRBJ2-1): GAGVSQTPSNKVTEKGKYVELRCDPISGHTALYWYRQSLGQGPEFLIYFQGTGAADDSGLPNDRFFAVRPEGSVSTLKIQRTERGDSAVYLCASSPGQGLRDEQFFGPGTRLTVL.

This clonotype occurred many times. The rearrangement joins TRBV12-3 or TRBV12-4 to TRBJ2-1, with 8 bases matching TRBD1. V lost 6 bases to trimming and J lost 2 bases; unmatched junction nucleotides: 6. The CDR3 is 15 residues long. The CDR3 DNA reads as TGTGCCAGCAGCCCCTACAGGGGGACCTACAATGAGCAGTTCTTC. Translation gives CASSPYRGTYNEQFF.

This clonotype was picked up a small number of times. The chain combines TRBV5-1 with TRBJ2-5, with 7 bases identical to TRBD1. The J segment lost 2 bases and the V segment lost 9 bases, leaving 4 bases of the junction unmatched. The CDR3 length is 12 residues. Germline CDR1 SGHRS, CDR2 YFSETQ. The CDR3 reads CATRTGQETQYF. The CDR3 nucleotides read TGCGCCACGCGGACAGGACAAGAGACCCAGTACTTC.